These 22 T cell receptor beta chains were sequenced from one sample in a study of control samples from healthy donors and cancer patients. The data were produced by immunoSEQ multiplex PCR, yet TCRdb's version contains in-frame clones alone and is incomplete. The sample carries fewer than 120,000 clones, around 89% recorded once. Sequencing input: PBMCs. These receptors originate from a woman aged 60 to 75 with lung cancer.

The CDR3 bases are TGCGCCAGCAGTCAAATGGGCGCGGGGGATCCTGGAAACACCATATATTTT. Encoded protein: CASSQMGAGDPGNTIYF. The J gene is TRBJ1-3, the V gene TRBV23-1; D is possibly TRBD1 (5 bases). TRBV23-1 qualifies as an ORF whose function is uncertain. CDR3 size: 17 residues. With 2 bases removed from V and 2 bases from J, the gap between germline ends came to 16 bases.

V is TRBV9 and J is TRBJ1-4, with D maybe TRBD1 (5 bases). The CDR3 loop spans 15 amino acids. Germline V gene sequence: CDR1 SGDLS, CDR2 YYNGEE. Trimming shortened V by 4 bases and J by 6 bases, and 16 bases separated the two germline ends. The CDR3 bases are TGTGCCAGCAGCCCCGATGAGGGGTGGCATGAAAAACTGTTTTTT. Protein product: CASSPDEGWHEKLFF.

The chain links TRBV6-5 to TRBJ1-6; weak D call: TRBD1 (5 bases). Trimming left V 0 bases short and J 5 bases short, with 8 bases between. The germline CDR1 and CDR2 sequences are MNHEY and SVGAGI. The CDR3 is 15 amino acids. The CDR3 DNA reads as TGTGCCAGCAGTTACTCGGGACGGAATAATTCACCCCTCCACTTT. It is translated as CASSYSGRNNSPLHF.

This clone was seen a single time. The chain employs TRBV30 and TRBJ1-1; no firm D call. Trimming left V 2 bases short and J 5 bases short, with 12 bases between. This CDR3 has 13 residues. CDR1 and CDR2 from the germline V gene are GTSNPN and SVGIG (reference sequence). The CDR3 is CAWSRDPGTEAFF. Here the CDR3 DNA reads TGTGCCTGGAGTCGAGACCCTGGGACTGAAGCTTTCTTT.

The J gene is TRBJ2-3, the V gene TRBV14; TRBD1 matches at 9 bases. The CDR3 extends over 15 amino acids. CDR1 and CDR2 from the germline V gene are SGHDN and FVKESK. Trimming cost V 8 bases and J 1 base; bases outside gene matches: 7. Here the CDR3 reads CASAPGDRGTDTQYF. CDR3 sequence (DNA): TGTGCCAGCGCCCCAGGGGACAGGGGCACAGATACGCAGTATTTT.

This chain links TRBV7-3 with TRBJ2-6, with a weak D call TRBD1 (6 bases). The CDR3 is 18 amino acids. Germline lookup yields CDR1 SGHTA and CDR2 FQGTGA. Trimming shortened V by 0 bases and J by 0 bases, and 12 bases separated the two germline ends. CDR3 DNA: TGTGCCAGCAGCTTAACCGGGGCAGGGGCCTCTGGGGCCAACGTCCTGACTTTC. Its protein is CASSLTGAGASGANVLTF. Full variable domain (outside the CDR3, taken from reference TRBV7-3 and TRBJ2-6): GAGVSQTPSNKVTEKGKYVELRCDPISGHTALYWYRQSLGQGPEFLIYFQGTGAADDSGLPNDRFFAVRPEGSVSTLKIQRTERGDSAVYLCASSLTGAGASGANVLTFGAGSRLTVL.

The V gene is TRBV19, the J gene TRBJ1-5; D remains unclear. This CDR3 region has 15 residues. CDR1 LNHDA and CDR2 SQIVND come from the germline V gene (reference sequence). Trimming left V 6 bases short and J 2 bases short, with 14 bases between. The CDR3, as DNA: TGTGCCAGTAGGTGGACTCTCGTGGGCAATCAGCCCCAGCATTTT. It codes for CASRWTLVGNQPQHF.

This clone was counted once. The chain combines TRBV7-9 with TRBJ2-7; D gene ambiguous. The germline V gene encodes CDR1 SEHNR and CDR2 FQNEAQ (reference sequence). The CDR3 runs 14 residues. The germline V and J ends were trimmed by 1 base and 0 bases, with 7 bases remaining between them. CDR3 in amino acids: CASSLDRVSYEQYF. Here the CDR3 DNA reads TGTGCCAGCAGCTTAGACCGGGTCTCCTACGAGCAGTACTTC. The entire variable domain, with the rest obtained from reference TRBV7-9 and TRBJ2-7, is as follows: DTGVSQNPRHKITKRGQNVTFRCDPISEHNRLYWYRQTLGQGPEFLTYFQNEAQLEKSRLLSDRFSAERPKGSFSTLEIQRTEQGDSAMYLCASSLDRVSYEQYFGPGTRLTVT.

This chain links TRBV6-2 or TRBV6-3 with TRBJ2-7; D possibly corresponds to TRBD1 (5 bases). The V gene's germline CDR1 is MNHEY and CDR2 SVGEGT. This CDR3 contains 15 residues. Trimming cost V 2 bases and J 1 base, with 12 bases left between them. For the CDR3, the DNA is TGTGCCAGCAGTTACGGCAGGGTAGAATCCTACGAGCAGTACTTC. It is translated as CASSYGRVESYEQYF.

The count of this clone is one. At the DNA level, this CDR3 is encoded by other sequences in the same sample as well. V is TRBV3-1 (or the pseudogene TRBV3-2) and J is TRBJ2-7; D is uncertain. The germline V and J ends were trimmed by 4 bases and 2 bases, with 3 bases remaining between them. CDR1 is LGHDT, CDR2 YNNKEL, per germline (reference sequence). The CDR3 contains 11 residues. The DNA of the CDR3 is TGTGCCAGCAGCCGGACCTACGAGCAGTACTTC. Translated: CASSRTYEQYF.

The chain uses TRBV21-1 and TRBJ2-6; the table's D gene call, TRBD1, was not cross checked with the DNA. TRBV21-1 is annotated as a pseudogene. The CDR3 loop spans 22 amino acids. CDR3 region: CASSRNTQGRGYYHSGANVLTF. CDR3 bases: TGTGCCAGCAGCCGGAATACACAGGGTCGGGGATATTACCACTCTGGGGCCAACGTCCTGACTTTC.

V usage is TRBV10-3 and J usage is TRBJ1-1; D is uncertain. CDR1 and CDR2 from the germline V gene are ENHRY and SYGVKD. The germline V and J ends were trimmed by 4 bases and 7 bases, with 10 bases remaining between them. The CDR3 totals 12 residues. CDR3 in amino acids: CAISVPGDEAFF. The CDR3 nucleotides read TGTGCCATCAGTGTTCCGGGTGATGAAGCTTTCTTT.

This chain joins TRBV6-5 and TRBJ2-7; TRBD1 matches at 8 bases. J lost 3 bases, V lost 6 bases, and 10 bases had no gene match. CDR3 length: 15 amino acids. Germline CDR1 is MNHEY and CDR2 is SVGAGI. CDR3 nucleotides: TGTGCCAGCAGCGACTATGGACAGGGATACTACGAGCAGTACTTC. This codes for CASSDYGQGYYEQYF.

The chain employs TRBV2 and TRBJ1-2, with no clear D. The CDR3 is made up of 13 amino acids. Germline V gene data show CDR1 as SNHLY and CDR2 as FYNNEI. V was shortened by 5 bases and J by 2 bases, with 9 bases between the two germline ends. In DNA form, the CDR3 reads TGTGCCAGCAGTAATGCGGAAAACTATGGCTACACCTTC. Its translation: CASSNAENYGYTF.

The chain is built from TRBV18 and TRBJ1-5, with a weak D call TRBD1 (6 bases). The CDR3 sequence is 16 residues long. Germline CDR1 is KGHSH and CDR2 is LQKENI. Trimming shortened V by 3 bases and J by 2 bases, and 14 bases separated the two germline ends. The chain's CDR3 is CASSPTGTPGNQPQHF. CDR3 coding DNA: TGTGCCAGCTCACCCACAGGGACTCCGGGCAATCAGCCCCAGCATTTT.

This chain connects TRBV6-5 to TRBJ2-7; no reliable D call. Trimming took off 4 bases at V and 5 bases at J, with 12 bases between the two ends. The CDR3 has 13 amino acids. Germline-derived CDR1 and CDR2 are MNHEY and SVGAGI. CDR3 in DNA: TGTGCCAGCAGTTTAGGGAAATTTAACGAGCAGTACTTC. As protein: CASSLGKFNEQYF.

In this sample, this clone turned up a few times. This chain connects TRBV7-2 to TRBJ1-1, with D possibly being TRBD1 (6 bases). The CDR3 has 16 amino acids. Germline-derived CDR1 and CDR2 are SGHTA and FQGNSA. V lost 0 bases to trimming and J lost 1 base, with 12 bases between them. This chain's CDR3 is CASSLAGGTRNTEAFF. CDR3 bases: TGTGCCAGCAGCTTAGCGGGCGGGACACGGAACACTGAAGCTTTCTTT.

The chain couples TRBV30 to TRBJ1-1; D unclear. V was pared by 2 bases and J by 7 bases, with 11 bases between. The germline V gene has CDR1 GTSNPN and CDR2 SVGIG (reference sequence). The length of the CDR3 is 12 residues. The CDR3 reads CAWSFESGEAFF. CDR3 in DNA: TGTGCCTGGAGTTTTGAGAGCGGTGAAGCTTTCTTT.

The chain couples TRBV9 to TRBJ2-2; D gene uncertain. The CDR3 is 14 residues long. Germline V lookup: CDR1 SGDLS, CDR2 YYNGEE. Trimming stripped 0 bases from V and 1 base from J, with 4 bases between. The DNA of the CDR3 is TGTGCCAGCAGCGTAGAACAGAACACCGGGGAGCTGTTTTTT. Protein: CASSVEQNTGELFF.

The V gene is TRBV5-1, the J gene TRBJ2-3; D might be TRBD2 (5 bases). The CDR3 is 12 amino acids. Germline loops: CDR1 SGHRS, CDR2 YFSETQ. Trimming took off 3 bases at V and 6 bases at J, with 8 bases between the two ends. The CDR3 region is CASSSRGDTQYF. The CDR3 region has the DNA TGCGCCAGCAGCTCTCGAGGGGATACGCAGTATTTT.

This chain joins TRBV29-1 and TRBJ1-2; D not resolved. The CDR3 contains 12 residues. CDR1 is SQVTM and CDR2 is ANQGSEA in the germline V gene. Deletions cut 0 bases from V and 2 bases from J, with 4 bases between. The CDR3 is CSVEDQNYGYTF. The CDR3 nucleotides read TGCAGCGTTGAAGATCAAAACTATGGCTACACCTTC.

The rearrangement links TRBV18 to TRBJ2-1, with D possibly TRBD2 on 7 matching bases. Germline CDR1 reads KGHSH; CDR2 reads LQKENI. This CDR3 spans 17 amino acids. With 5 bases removed from V and 6 bases from J, the gap between germline ends came to 23 bases. The CDR3 protein is CASSAGTTGGLGNEQFF. CDR3 nucleotide sequence: TGTGCCAGCTCAGCTGGAACCACGGGGGGCCTCGGCAATGAGCAGTTCTTC.